Below are 21 T cell receptor beta chains sequenced from a single sample in a study of blood T cell repertoires in COVID-19. Here immunoSEQ multiplex PCR was the method, and the copy in TCRdb shows in-frame clones only, minus some. The profile shows around 450,000 clones, about 90% of them singletons. Specimen: PBMCs or T cells enriched from blood (not recorded which). These receptors originate from a man between 18 and 35 years old who had recovered from COVID-19.

The chain carries TRBV5-1 and TRBJ1-1; 9 bases are shared with TRBD1. CDR1 SGHRS and CDR2 YFSETQ come from the germline V gene. V shed 3 bases, J shed 0 bases, and the junction held 3 bases outside the gene matches. The CDR3 contains 15 residues. CDR3 protein: CASSSRQGVNTEAFF. CDR3 in DNA: TGCGCCAGCAGCTCGAGACAGGGGGTGAACACTGAAGCTTTCTTT.

The V and J genes are TRBV5-1 and TRBJ2-7; D uncertain. The V end lost 0 bases, the J end lost 0 bases, and 10 bases lay between the germline ends. Germline V CDR1 and CDR2: SGHRS, YFSETQ. The CDR3 contains 15 residues. CDR3 nucleotides: TGCGCCAGCAGCTTGGAACAGTCAAGCTCCTACGAGCAGTACTTC. Translation gives CASSLEQSSSYEQYF.

The chain is built from TRBV11-2 and TRBJ2-1, with 9 nucleotides matching TRBD2. Looked up from germline, CDR1 is SGHAT and CDR2 is FQNNGV. This CDR3 has 14 amino acids. V lost 7 bases, J lost 10 bases, and 11 bases stayed unmatched. CDR3 amino acids: CASTRGLAIGEQFF. The CDR3 nucleotides read TGTGCCAGCACCCGCGGACTAGCGATAGGGGAGCAGTTCTTC.

The chain carries TRBV5-1 and TRBJ2-1, with 8 bases matching TRBD1. The CDR3 is 14 amino acids. CDR1 and CDR2 from the germline V gene are SGHRS and YFSETQ. With 4 bases clipped from V and 4 bases from J, the junction kept 4 bases outside the gene matches. CDR3 nucleotides: TGCGCCAGCAGCCAAACAGGGGGATACAATGAGCAGTTCTTC. Its translation is CASSQTGGYNEQFF.

The chain recombines TRBV28 with TRBJ1-5; D is uncertain. This CDR3 region has 14 residues. V was clipped by 2 bases and J by 7 bases, with 12 bases between them. The germline gives CDR1 MDHEN, CDR2 SYDVKM. CDR3 region: CASSLTGAGQPQHF. As DNA, the CDR3 is TGTGCCAGCAGTTTAACGGGTGCTGGGCAGCCCCAGCATTTT.

This chain uses TRBV5-1 with TRBJ2-1, with 11 bases matching TRBD2. The germline gives CDR1 SGHRS, CDR2 YFSETQ. The CDR3 is 17 amino acids. J was trimmed by 4 bases and V by 4 bases; bases with no gene match: 10. In nucleotides, the CDR3 is TGCGCCAGCAGCGTAGAAATAGCGGGAGGGATTTACAATGAGCAGTTCTTC. Translating it yields CASSVEIAGGIYNEQFF.

This sequence joins TRBV7-9 and TRBJ1-1; D possibly corresponds to TRBD1 (5 bases). The germline V and J ends were trimmed by 0 bases and 4 bases, with 6 bases remaining between them. Germline values: CDR1 SEHNR, CDR2 FQNEAQ (reference sequence). The CDR3 has 13 amino acids. CDR3 loop: CASSLAGVTEAFF. The CDR3 region has the DNA TGTGCCAGCAGCTTAGCAGGGGTCACTGAAGCTTTCTTT.

The V call is TRBV18, the J call TRBJ2-3; D gene ambiguous. The length of the CDR3 is 16 residues. The germline V and J ends were trimmed by 3 bases and 1 base, with 14 bases remaining between them. Germline V CDR1 and CDR2: KGHSH, LQKENI. Here the CDR3 DNA reads TGTGCCAGCTCACCGTCGGTCGGGTGGGGCACAGATACGCAGTATTTT. Amino acid sequence: CASSPSVGWGTDTQYF.

This chain connects TRBV11-2 to TRBJ1-1; 8 nucleotides align to TRBD1. There are 16 residues in the CDR3. With V trimmed by 4 bases and J by 1 base, 8 bases remained unmatched. Germline-derived CDR1 and CDR2 are SGHAT and FQNNGV. In nucleotides, the CDR3 is TGTGCCAGCAGCTCATCTCGGACAGGGCAGAACACTGAAGCTTTCTTT. This encodes CASSSSRTGQNTEAFF.

This chain joins TRBV10-3 and TRBJ1-6; 11 nucleotides match TRBD1. The CDR3 covers 16 residues. Trimming cost V 2 bases and J 10 bases; bases outside gene matches: 7. Per germline, CDR1 ENHRY and CDR2 SYGVKD. The CDR3 DNA is TGTGCCATCAGTGAGCCGGGACAGGGGGAAGGATCACCCCTCCACTTT. Protein: CAISEPGQGEGSPLHF.

The chain uses TRBV2 and TRBJ2-3; D not resolved. Per the germline V gene, CDR1 is SNHLY and CDR2 is FYNNEI. Trimming pared 4 bases from V and 1 base from J, leaving 12 bases between. This CDR3 is built from 15 residues. CDR3 DNA: TGTGCCAGCAGTGCCCTAAGTGGGCGCACAGATACGCAGTATTTT. It codes for CASSALSGRTDTQYF.

This clone was recorded a few times. The rearrangement uses TRBV19 and TRBJ2-3; 11 nucleotides match TRBD2. Germline trimming cut 5 bases from V and 1 base from J; bases unmatched to any gene: 5. There are 16 residues in the CDR3. Germline loops: CDR1 LNHDA, CDR2 SQIVND (reference sequence). Here the CDR3 reads CASSPLAGVGTDTQYF. The CDR3 DNA reads as TGTGCCAGTAGTCCACTAGCGGGAGTCGGCACAGATACGCAGTATTTT.

J is TRBJ1-4 and V is TRBV27; perhaps TRBD1 as D (6 bases). Germline CDR1 MNHEY, CDR2 SMNVEV (reference sequence). The CDR3 totals 14 residues. Trimming took off 7 bases at V and 4 bases at J, with 13 bases between the two ends. The chain's CDR3 is CASKTTGGNEKLFF. The CDR3 coding sequence is TGTGCCAGCAAGACGACAGGCGGTAATGAAAAACTGTTTTTT. The variable domain in full, completed from reference TRBV27 and TRBJ1-4, reads EAQVTQNPRYLITVTGKKLTVTCSQNMNHEYMSWYRQDPGLGLRQIYYSMNVEVTDKGDVPEGYKVSRKEKRNFPLILESPSPNQTSLYFCASKTTGGNEKLFFGSGTQLSVL.

The chain recombines TRBV5-6 with TRBJ2-1; D remains ambiguous. This CDR3 has 14 amino acids. V was pared by 0 bases and J by 4 bases, with 8 bases between. CDR1 SGHDT and CDR2 YYEEEE come from the germline V gene. CDR3 residues: CASSLAQMYNEQFF. The CDR3 DNA follows: TGTGCCAGCAGCTTGGCACAGATGTACAATGAGCAGTTCTTC.

The CDR3 coding sequence is TGCGCCAGCAGAACTAGCGGGATTCTAGATACGCAGTATTTT. Translation: CASRTSGILDTQYF. The chain carries TRBV10-2 and TRBJ2-3; 10 bases are a match to TRBD2. Trimming took 6 bases from V and 5 from J; bases not matched to a gene: 5. Germline CDR1 WSHSY, CDR2 SAAADI. The CDR3 sequence is 14 residues long.

The rearrangement links TRBV5-1 to TRBJ1-6; D may be TRBD1 (5 bases). The V end lost 2 bases, the J end lost 8 bases, and 14 bases lay between the germline ends. CDR3 length equals 15 residues. From germline, CDR1 is SGHRS and CDR2 YFSETQ. The DNA for the CDR3 is TGCGCCAGCAGCTTCGGGGGGATTCAGGATTCACCCCTCCACTTT. Translated: CASSFGGIQDSPLHF.

This clone has just one count. The gene calls are TRBV9 and TRBJ2-3, with a weak D call TRBD2 (5 bases). This CDR3 comprises 15 residues. Trimming shortened V by 3 bases and J by 4 bases, and 15 bases separated the two germline ends. Germline V CDR1 and CDR2: SGDLS, YYNGEE. The CDR3 sequence is CASSGTGKAADTQYF. CDR3 bases: TGTGCCAGCAGCGGGACGGGGAAGGCCGCAGATACGCAGTATTTT.

This chain joins TRBV11-1 and TRBJ2-7, with D possibly being TRBD2 (5 bases). Trimming pared 1 base from V and 13 bases from J, leaving 23 bases between. From germline, CDR1 is SGHAT and CDR2 FQDESV (reference sequence). The CDR3 covers 15 residues. This CDR3 is CASSLGKQKTGIEYF. The CDR3 DNA reads TGTGCCAGCAGCTTAGGAAAACAAAAGACCGGGATAGAATACTTC.

This chain connects TRBV4-2 to TRBJ2-7, with D perhaps matching TRBD1 (6 bases). CDR1 and CDR2 (germline): LGHNA, YNFKEQ. CDR3 length: 14 amino acids. Trimming left V 3 bases short and J 2 bases short, with 11 bases between. Here the CDR3 DNA reads TGTGCCAGCAGCCAGACAGGAGGAACCTACGAGCAGTACTTC. Protein: CASSQTGGTYEQYF.

This clone was seen just once. The chain employs TRBV5-1 and TRBJ1-2, with 7 bases fitting TRBD1. Trimming removed 0 bases from V and 8 bases from J; junction bases left unmatched: 7. This CDR3 is 14 amino acids long. The germline V gene has CDR1 SGHRS and CDR2 YFSETQ. The CDR3 loop is CASSLGRGLEGYTF. The DNA for the CDR3 is TGCGCCAGCAGCTTGGGTAGGGGGCTCGAAGGCTACACCTTC. Looking up the rest from reference TRBV5-1 and TRBJ1-2 gives the full variable domain: KAGVTQTPRYLIKTRGQQVTLSCSPISGHRSVSWYQQTPGQGLQFLFEYFSETQRNKGNFPGRFSGRQFSNSRSEMNVSTLELGDSALYLCASSLGRGLEGYTFGSGTRLTVV.

The chain recombines TRBV10-3 with TRBJ2-3; 12 nucleotides match TRBD2. V lost 10 bases to trimming and J lost 3 bases; unmatched junction nucleotides: 5. This CDR3 has 14 amino acids. Germline V gene data show CDR1 as ENHRY and CDR2 as SYGVKD. The CDR3 sequence is CASKTSGSTDTQYF. DNA for the CDR3: TGTGCCAGTAAGACTAGCGGGAGTACAGATACGCAGTATTTT.